The clone carrying this TCR beta chain appeared a few times. Its antigen is as yet unknown. V was shortened by 5 bases and J by 4 bases, with 12 bases between the two germline ends. CDR1 and CDR2 from the germline V gene are MDHEN and SYDVKM. This CDR3 has 13 amino acids. The whole isolated RNA underwent reverse transcription, so sequencing captured expressed TCRB transcripts. It was found that naive, central memory and regulatory T cell samples averaged about 3.57 million reads. Profiled with immunoSEQ multiplex PCR; TCRdb holds only in-frame clones, not every one. The sample records about 930,000 clones, roughly 15% being singletons. Each population that was sorted was more than 98% pure. The data are from a study of beta chain features in type 1 diabetes. Whole-study findings and limits: Any role of HLA type in TCRB rearrangement remained unresolved here.

The sample comprised naive CD4+ T cells from blood. The source is a woman younger than 30 in good health. The chain carries TRBV28 and TRBJ2-7, with a weak D call TRBD1 (6 bases). CDR3 residues: CASSRGQLYEQYF. CDR3 coding DNA: TGTGCCAGCAGTCGAGGACAGCTATACGAGCAGTACTTC.